Shown below are 14 T cell receptor beta chains from a single sample sequenced in a study of vaccination and CD4 T cells after COVID-19. Time point meaning: late sampling 161 to 241 days after vaccination in three convalescent patients. Noted treatment: roughly 10-day PBMC culture with coronavirus spike peptide pools or control peptides (ViraFEST assay). No antigen has been assigned to these receptors. Cultured CD4+ T cell DNA underwent sequencing with the Oncomine TCR Beta short-read assay. TCRdb itself ran the PCR reads through MiXCR, one entry per CDR3 protein. Of more than 20,000 distinct CDR3 sequences in the sample, less than 45% are singletons; the top ten hold roughly 5%. The specimen comprised CD4+ T cells from blood, cultured in vitro, sampled about 7 months after SARS-CoV-2 vaccination. The receptor set was obtained from a human donor who had recovered from COVID-19.

The rearrangement uses TRBV6-1 and TRBJ1-5; 7 bases agree with TRBD1. The CDR3 length is 16 residues. Germline lookup yields CDR1 MNHNS and CDR2 SASEGT. V was pared by 7 bases and J by 0 bases, with 9 bases of the junction left unmatched. The CDR3 region has the DNA TGTGCCAGCAAGACAGGGACCACCTATAGCAATCAGCCCCAGCATTTT. This gives the protein CASKTGTTYSNQPQHF.

This clonotype has just a few counts. The CDR3 is CASSEAGGTEAFF. The CDR3 bases are TGTGCCAGCAGTGAGGCGGGCGGCACTGAAGCTTTCTTT. This chain joins TRBV6-1 and TRBJ1-1, with no clear D. Germline lookup yields CDR1 MNHNS and CDR2 SASEGT. The CDR3 consists of 13 residues. Trimming took off 3 bases at V and 4 bases at J, with 9 bases between the two ends.

This chain uses TRBV11-2 with TRBJ2-7; no clear D. The length of the CDR3 is 14 residues. In germline, CDR1 is SGHAT, CDR2 FQNNGV. Trimming removed 0 bases from V and 0 bases from J, with 6 bases in between. The DNA for the CDR3 is TGTGCCAGCAGCTTAGAGTACAGCTCCTACGAGCAGTACTTC. This encodes CASSLEYSSYEQYF.

The J gene is TRBJ2-3, the V gene TRBV7-9; no definite D call. Trimming stripped 1 base from V and 2 bases from J, with 13 bases between. The germline gives CDR1 SEHNR, CDR2 FQNEAQ (reference sequence). The CDR3 totals 16 residues. The CDR3 DNA reads as TGTGCCAGCAGCTTAGATTGGGGTGCGGACACAGATACGCAGTATTTT. It specifies CASSLDWGADTDTQYF.

The count of this clonotype is one. This chain joins TRBV29-1 and TRBJ2-3; no firm D call. This CDR3 contains 12 residues. Germline V gene lookup returns CDR1 SQVTM and CDR2 ANQGSEA. The CDR3 DNA reads TGCAGTGGCAACTGGGAAGCAGATACGCAGTATTTT. Protein product: CSGNWEADTQYF.

The V call is TRBV28, the J call TRBJ1-2; D might be TRBD1 (5 bases). The V end was cut by 2 bases, the J end by 4 bases, with 8 bases between. The CDR3 is 13 residues long. The germline V gene encodes CDR1 MDHEN and CDR2 SYDVKM. The CDR3 here is CASSLRQLYGYTF. CDR3 sequence (DNA): TGTGCCAGCAGTTTAAGACAGCTCTATGGCTACACCTTC.

The chain carries TRBV20-1 and TRBJ1-1; tentative D call: TRBD1 (6 bases). This CDR3 has 12 residues. In germline, CDR1 is DFQATT, CDR2 SNEGSKA (reference sequence). CDR3 amino acids: CRGIQGNTEAFF. The CDR3, as DNA: TGCAGGGGGATACAGGGGAACACTGAAGCTTTCTTT.

Worth noting for this clonotype: The junction shows a germline mismatch at one end, possibly a read error. The gene calls are TRBV6-1 and TRBJ2-5; D possibly matches TRBD1 or TRBD2 (6 bases each). This CDR3 has 15 residues. The germline gives CDR1 MNHNS, CDR2 SASEGT. CDR3 nucleotides: TGTGCCAGCAGCGAAGGGACTGCGCAGGGGGAGACCCAGTACTTC. This codes for CASSEGTAQGETQYF.

V gene TRBV20-1 combines with J gene TRBJ1-5, with 10 bases matching TRBD1. The trim removed 6 bases at V and 5 bases at J, leaving 7 bases unmatched. The germline V gene encodes CDR1 DFQATT and CDR2 SNEGSKA (reference sequence). CDR3 length: 14 amino acids. In DNA form, the CDR3 reads TGCAGTGCAGCGACAGGGGGCAAGGATCAGCCCCAGCATTTT. Translated, it gives CSAATGGKDQPQHF.

This chain links TRBV18 with TRBJ2-1; D not certain. CDR1 is KGHSH, CDR2 LQKENI, per germline. The CDR3 loop spans 13 amino acids. The ends were cut back, 5 bases at V and 2 bases at J, with 7 bases in the middle. This CDR3 is CASSRDPYNEQFF. CDR3 nucleotides: TGTGCCAGCTCAAGAGACCCCTACAATGAGCAGTTCTTC.

This clonotype is labeled medium-sized. The V call is TRBV7-2, the J call TRBJ2-1; D is uncertain. CDR1 and CDR2 (germline): SGHTA, FQGNSA. V was shortened by 5 bases and J by 5 bases, with 16 bases between the two germline ends. This CDR3 is 15 amino acids long. The CDR3 bases are TGTGCCAGCAGCCCCGAGGCGCCTACTAACAATGAGCAGTTCTTC. Translated, it gives CASSPEAPTNNEQFF. The complete variable domain, with remaining parts taken from reference TRBV7-2 and TRBJ2-1, reads GAGVSQSPSNKVTEKGKDVELRCDPISGHTALYWYRQSLGQGLEFLIYFQGNSAPDKSGLPSDRFSAERTGGSVSTLTIQRTQQEDSAVYLCASSPEAPTNNEQFFGPGTRLTVL.

In this sample, this clonotype turned up a few times. V and J are TRBV20-1 and TRBJ1-1; D gene ambiguous. V dropped 3 bases and J dropped 2 bases, with 7 bases sitting between them. CDR1 is DFQATT, CDR2 SNEGSKA, per germline (reference sequence). This CDR3 spans 12 amino acids. CDR3 nucleotide sequence: TGCAGTGCTAGGCCACTTAACACTGAAGCTTTCTTT. Translated, it gives CSARPLNTEAFF.

The chain couples TRBV7-9 to TRBJ2-1; 10 bases agree with TRBD2. CDR3 size: 16 residues. From germline, CDR1 is SEHNR and CDR2 FQNEAQ (reference sequence). The V gene end was trimmed by 5 bases and the J gene end by 4 bases; junction bases not matched to a gene: 8. The CDR3 is CASSPTTSGLYNEQFF. CDR3 DNA: TGTGCCAGCAGCCCTACGACTAGCGGGCTGTACAATGAGCAGTTCTTC.

This clonotype showed up just a few times. The chain employs TRBV28 and TRBJ1-1, with no clear D. The CDR3 contains 12 residues. The V end lost 7 bases, the J end lost 0 bases, and 6 bases lay between the germline ends. Germline V gene lookup returns CDR1 MDHEN and CDR2 SYDVKM. The CDR3 region is CASNGLNTEAFF. DNA of the CDR3: TGTGCCAGCAACGGACTGAACACTGAAGCTTTCTTT. The full variable domain, completed using reference TRBV28 and TRBJ1-1, is DVKVTQSSRYLVKRTGEKVFLECVQDMDHENMFWYRQDPGLGLRLIYFSYDVKMKEKGDIPEGYSVSREKKERFSLILESASTNQTSMYLCASNGLNTEAFFGQGTRLTVV.